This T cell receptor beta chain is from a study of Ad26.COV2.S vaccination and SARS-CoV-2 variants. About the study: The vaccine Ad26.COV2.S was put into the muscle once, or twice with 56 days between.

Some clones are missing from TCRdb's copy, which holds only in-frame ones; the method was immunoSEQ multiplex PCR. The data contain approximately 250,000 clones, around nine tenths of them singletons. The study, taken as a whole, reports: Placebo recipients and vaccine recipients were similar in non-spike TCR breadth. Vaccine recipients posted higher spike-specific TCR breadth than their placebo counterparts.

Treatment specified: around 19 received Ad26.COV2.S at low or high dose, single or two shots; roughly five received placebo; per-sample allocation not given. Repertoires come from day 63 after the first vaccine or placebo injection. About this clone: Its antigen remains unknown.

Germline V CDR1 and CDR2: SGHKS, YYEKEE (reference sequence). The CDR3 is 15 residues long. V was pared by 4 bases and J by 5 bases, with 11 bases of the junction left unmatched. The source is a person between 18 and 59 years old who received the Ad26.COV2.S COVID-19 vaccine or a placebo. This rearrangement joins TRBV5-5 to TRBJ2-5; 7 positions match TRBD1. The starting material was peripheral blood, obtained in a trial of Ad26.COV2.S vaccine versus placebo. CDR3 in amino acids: CASSPTGVMGETQYF. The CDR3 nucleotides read TGTGCCAGCAGCCCCACAGGGGTTATGGGGGAGACCCAGTACTTC. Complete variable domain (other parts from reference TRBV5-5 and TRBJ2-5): DAGVTQSPTHLIKTRGQQVTLRCSPISGHKSVSWYQQVLGQGPQFIFQYYEKEERGRGNFPDRFSARQFPNYSSELNVNALLLGDSALYLCASSPTGVMGETQYFGPGTRLLVL.